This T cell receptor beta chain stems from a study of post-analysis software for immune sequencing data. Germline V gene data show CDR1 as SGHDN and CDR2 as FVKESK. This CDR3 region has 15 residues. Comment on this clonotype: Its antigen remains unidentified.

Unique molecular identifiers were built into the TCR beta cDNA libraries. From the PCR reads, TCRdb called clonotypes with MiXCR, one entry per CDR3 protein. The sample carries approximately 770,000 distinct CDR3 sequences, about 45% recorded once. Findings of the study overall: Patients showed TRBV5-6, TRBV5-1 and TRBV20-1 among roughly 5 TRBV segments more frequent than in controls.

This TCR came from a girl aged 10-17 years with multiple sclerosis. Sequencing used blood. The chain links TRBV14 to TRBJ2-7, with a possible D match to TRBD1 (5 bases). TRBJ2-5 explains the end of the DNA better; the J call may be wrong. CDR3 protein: CASSQDLDSQETQYF. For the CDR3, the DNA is TGTGCCAGCAGCCAAGATCTAGACAGTCAAGAGACCCAGTACTTC.